This T cell receptor beta chain was recovered during a study of blood T cell repertoires in COVID-19. Across the whole study: Spain, Italy and the United States supplied samples that represented acute and convalescent COVID-19.

This CDR3 is built from 13 residues. In germline, CDR1 is MNHNS, CDR2 SASEGT. After removal of 3 bases from V and 5 bases from J, the junction contained 2 bases not matched to a gene. Sequencing used immunoSEQ multiplex PCR; TCRdb keeps in-frame clones, though not all of them. The table lists about 72,000 clones, 82% of them singletons. V usage is TRBV6-1 and J usage is TRBJ1-1; 8 bases line up with TRBD1. The sample comprised peripheral blood. The clonotype comes from a human donor in a cohort sampled during active COVID-19. The CDR3 reads CASSDRGRTEAFF. The CDR3 DNA sequence: TGTGCCAGCAGTGACAGGGGGCGGACTGAAGCTTTCTTT.